This T cell receptor (beta chain) was sequenced in a study of cytomegalovirus exposure and HLA in healthy donors. Whole-study findings and limits: Researchers reported in a later analysis that a missense DCLRE1C variant was tied to TCR beta V- and J-gene trimming. Previous analysis showed most TCR beta V segments were productive about 87% or about 30% of the time. Within a later analysis, the majority of CMV-associated TCR beta chains appeared HLA-restricted. In a later analysis, parvovirus B19, influenza, CMV and Epstein-Barr virus appeared linked to several top co-occurrence clusters.

J was trimmed by 4 bases and V by 5 bases; bases with no gene match: 5. The CDR3 consists of 15 residues. Germline values: CDR1 SEHNR, CDR2 FQNEAQ (reference sequence). This clone was seen a few times. Antigen specificity is unknown. This PCR relied on a set of 60 Vbeta primers and 13 Jbeta primers. The table came from immunoSEQ multiplex PCR; TCRdb's copy has only in-frame clones and leaves some out. The sample yields fewer than 90,000 clones, roughly 80% seen once. The TCR sequence derives from a middle-aged woman in good health and CMV-seropositive. The chain carries TRBV7-9 and TRBJ2-3; 11 bases are a match to TRBD1. The specimen was PBMCs. The CDR3 nucleotides are TGTGCCAGCAGCCGGACAGGGGGCTTTGCAGATACGCAGTATTTT. Protein: CASSRTGGFADTQYF.